This TCR beta chain stems from a study of blood T cell repertoires in COVID-19. Clones were sequenced by immunoSEQ multiplex PCR, and TCRdb holds only the in-frame ones, with some missing. The sample holds approximately 300,000 clones, more than 75% seen once. Symptom resolution, clearance, or two negative PCRs marked donors in Cohort 3 as recovered. V dropped 3 bases and J dropped 0 bases, with 12 bases sitting between them. The CDR3 loop spans 15 amino acids. From germline, CDR1 is SGHKS and CDR2 YYEKEE (reference sequence). Sequenced: PBMCs or T cells enriched from blood (not recorded which). The chain combines TRBV5-5 with TRBJ1-2; weak D call: TRBD1 (6 bases). This clonotype originated in a man aged 30 to 45 who had recovered from COVID-19. In DNA, the CDR3 is TGTGCCAGCAGCTACGGACAGAACACTAACTATGGCTACACCTTC. Residues: CASSYGQNTNYGYTF.